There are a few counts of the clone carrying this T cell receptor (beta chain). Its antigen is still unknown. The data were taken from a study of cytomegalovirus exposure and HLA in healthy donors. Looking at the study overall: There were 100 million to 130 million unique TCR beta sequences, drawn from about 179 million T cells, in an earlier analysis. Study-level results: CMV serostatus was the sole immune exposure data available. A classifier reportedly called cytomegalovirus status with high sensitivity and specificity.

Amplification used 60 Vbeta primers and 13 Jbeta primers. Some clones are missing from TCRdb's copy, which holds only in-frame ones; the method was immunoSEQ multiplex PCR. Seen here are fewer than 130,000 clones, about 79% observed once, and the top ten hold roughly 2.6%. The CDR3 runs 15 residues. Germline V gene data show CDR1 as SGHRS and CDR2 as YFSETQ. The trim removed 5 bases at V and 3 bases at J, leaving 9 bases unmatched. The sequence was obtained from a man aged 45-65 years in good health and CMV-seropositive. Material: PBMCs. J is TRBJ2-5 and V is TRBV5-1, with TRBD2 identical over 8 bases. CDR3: CASRRAGTREETQYF. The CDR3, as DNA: TGCGCCAGCAGACGCGCCGGGACTAGAGAAGAGACCCAGTACTTC.